The 27 T cell receptor beta chains presented below share a single source sample, sequenced in a study of shared clonotypes between healthy human individuals. Sequencing was performed with immunoSEQ multiplex PCR; in TCRdb, only in-frame clones are kept and a portion is missing. The sample holds roughly 2 million clones, under 97% seen once. Sequenced: naive CD4+ T cells sorted from blood. Noted subset: CD45RA+ positively selected. The receptors shown here come from a man aged 18 to 29 in good health.

With regard to this clone: The sample holds other DNA sequences that translate to the same CDR3. The J gene is TRBJ1-4, the V gene TRBV18; 9 bases are shared with TRBD1. The ends lost 4 bases at V and 8 bases at J; junction bases unmatched: 5. The CDR3 totals 14 residues. The germline CDR1 and CDR2 sequences are KGHSH and LQKENI. CDR3 residues: CASSRGQGGEKLFF. The DNA of the CDR3 is TGTGCCAGCTCACGGGGACAGGGCGGCGAAAAACTGTTTTTT. Full variable domain (missing parts from reference TRBV18 and TRBJ1-4): NAGVMQNPRHLVRRRGQEARLRCSPMKGHSHVYWYRQLPEEGLKFMVYLQKENIIDESGMPKERFSAEFPKEGPSILRIQQVVRGDSAAYFCASSRGQGGEKLFFGSGTQLSVL.

V is TRBV11-2 and J is TRBJ1-3; weak D call: TRBD1 (6 bases). V lost 3 bases, J lost 0 bases, and 15 bases lay in between. The CDR3 extends over 17 amino acids. CDR1 and CDR2 (germline): SGHAT, FQNNGV. The CDR3 DNA sequence: TGTGCCAGCAGCTTGTCTCCGACAGGTTCCTCTGGAAACACCATATATTTT. This encodes CASSLSPTGSSGNTIYF.

Points on this clone: This sequence is one base from a far larger clone and is likely a read error. This rearrangement joins TRBV7-3 to TRBJ2-3, with no clear D. CDR1 is SGHTA, CDR2 FQGTGA, per germline. V lost 2 bases and J 3 bases, leaving 6 bases between the germline ends. CDR3 length: 13 residues. The CDR3 is CASSLLGTDTQYF. The CDR3 nucleotides are TGTGCCAGCAGCTTACTGGGTACAGATACGCAGTATTTT.

The rearrangement links TRBV18 to TRBJ2-7; D is unclear. Trimming pared 3 bases from V and 0 bases from J, leaving 9 bases between. The germline gives CDR1 KGHSH, CDR2 LQKENI. The CDR3 contains 14 residues. The CDR3 sequence is CASSPFQASYEQYF. The DNA for the CDR3 is TGTGCCAGCTCACCCTTCCAGGCCTCCTACGAGCAGTACTTC.

The rearrangement links TRBV7-2 to TRBJ1-1; 7 bases are a match to TRBD1. Germline CDR1 is SGHTA and CDR2 is FQGNSA. V trimming: 5 bases; J trimming: 1 base; junction bases outside the gene matches: 7. The CDR3 runs to 15 residues. In DNA form, the CDR3 reads TGTGCCAGCAGCCTTCACAGGGGCGGGAACACTGAAGCTTTCTTT. Translated: CASSLHRGGNTEAFF.

The chain combines TRBV2 with TRBJ2-3, with D unclear. Germline V CDR1 and CDR2: SNHLY, FYNNEI. CDR3 size: 15 residues. The V gene lost 7 bases and the J gene lost 4 bases, with 18 bases spanning the gap. Here the CDR3 reads CASMAWLGNADTQYF. CDR3 sequence (DNA): TGTGCCAGCATGGCGTGGCTAGGAAATGCAGATACGCAGTATTTT.

The chain recombines TRBV19 with TRBJ2-5, with 8 bases fitting TRBD1. CDR3 length: 15 residues. After removal of 4 bases from V and 2 bases from J, the junction contained 6 bases not matched to a gene. Per germline, CDR1 LNHDA and CDR2 SQIVND (reference sequence). The CDR3 DNA sequence: TGTGCCAGTAGTAACGGACAGGGAGGTCAAGAGACCCAGTACTTC. Amino acids: CASSNGQGGQETQYF.

V gene TRBV5-4 combines with J gene TRBJ2-2; tentative D call: TRBD2 (5 bases). The CDR3 totals 16 residues. V lost 3 bases and J lost 2, with 14 bases in between. Germline V gene data show CDR1 as SGHNT and CDR2 as YYREEE (reference sequence). The CDR3 sequence: CASSSGLIANTGELFF. CDR3 coding DNA: TGTGCCAGCAGCTCCGGACTGATAGCAAACACCGGGGAGCTGTTTTTT.

The chain combines TRBV19 with TRBJ2-2; D ambiguous. This CDR3 has 14 amino acids. Germline values: CDR1 LNHDA, CDR2 SQIVND (reference sequence). Trimming took 7 bases from V and 0 from J, leaving 9 bases between them. The CDR3 is CASIGGPNTGELFF. CDR3 sequence (DNA): TGTGCCAGTATTGGCGGACCGAACACCGGGGAGCTGTTTTTT.

This clone is a singleton in its sample. The J gene is TRBJ1-2, the V gene TRBV6-5, with a weak D call TRBD1 (6 bases). The V end lost 2 bases, the J end lost 7 bases, and 17 bases lay between the germline ends. CDR3 length: 15 residues. CDR1 and CDR2 from the germline V gene are MNHEY and SVGAGI. The CDR3 DNA is TGTGCCAGCAGTTACGGGATTGGGGCAGGGGCTGGCTACACCTTC. It yields the protein CASSYGIGAGAGYTF.

This chain connects TRBV2 to TRBJ1-5, with D uncertain. Trimming removed 1 base from V and 7 bases from J, with 11 bases in between. Germline V gene sequence: CDR1 SNHLY, CDR2 FYNNEI. The CDR3 runs to 14 residues. The CDR3 bases are TGTGCCAGCAGTGAAGGGGGTGTGTCCCAGCCCCAGCATTTT. Protein: CASSEGGVSQPQHF.

The V and J genes are TRBV7-9 and TRBJ1-5; a possible D gene is TRBD1 (5 bases). In germline, CDR1 is SEHNR, CDR2 FQNEAQ (reference sequence). This CDR3 is built from 13 residues. V was pared by 7 bases and J by 0 bases, with 7 bases between. The CDR3: CASTDSSNQPQHF. DNA of the CDR3: TGTGCCAGCACCGACAGTAGCAATCAGCCCCAGCATTTT. Full variable domain (remainder filled in from reference TRBV7-9 and TRBJ1-5): DTGVSQNPRHKITKRGQNVTFRCDPISEHNRLYWYRQTLGQGPEFLTYFQNEAQLEKSRLLSDRFSAERPKGSFSTLEIQRTEQGDSAMYLCASTDSSNQPQHFGDGTRLSIL.

The chain has TRBV6-5 and TRBJ2-1, with D possibly TRBD2 on 6 matching bases. This CDR3 region has 13 residues. V lost 5 bases and J 12 bases, leaving 17 bases between the germline ends. Germline CDR1 reads MNHEY; CDR2 reads SVGAGI. The CDR3 DNA sequence: TGTGCCAGCAGTCCCGGTGGGGGGATGTCGCAGTTCTTC. The encoded protein is CASSPGGGMSQFF.

This sequence joins TRBV11-2 and TRBJ1-1, with a tentative D call TRBD1 (5 bases). The V end lost 5 bases, the J end lost 11 bases, and 24 bases lay between the germline ends. CDR3 length equals 15 residues. Germline V gives CDR1 SGHAT, CDR2 FQNNGV. The CDR3 spells CASSPGGVRASRAFF. CDR3 DNA sequence: TGTGCCAGCAGCCCTGGGGGAGTTCGGGCCTCGAGGGCTTTCTTT.

The chain couples TRBV6-5 to TRBJ2-1, with D possibly being TRBD2 (6 bases). The V end was cut by 2 bases, the J end by 6 bases, with 8 bases between. This CDR3 has 13 amino acids. CDR1 is MNHEY and CDR2 is SVGAGI in the germline V gene. The CDR3 DNA reads TGTGCCAGCAGTTACGGAGGGGCCAATGAGCAGTTCTTC. Amino acid sequence: CASSYGGANEQFF.

The V call is TRBV7-2, the J call TRBJ1-5; the D is unclear. Germline V CDR1 and CDR2: SGHTA, FQGNSA. The CDR3 runs to 15 residues. Trimming cost V 1 base and J 4 bases, with 11 bases left between them. CDR3: CASSLVPWGNQPQHF. The CDR3 DNA reads TGTGCCAGCAGCTTAGTCCCTTGGGGAAATCAGCCCCAGCATTTT.

The rearrangement joins TRBV5-4 to TRBJ1-3, with D possibly TRBD1 on 6 matching bases. Trimming took 4 bases from V and 2 from J, leaving 13 bases between them. CDR3 length equals 15 residues. CDR1 is SGHNT, CDR2 YYREEE, per germline (reference sequence). The CDR3 is CASSQVGAAGNTIYF. The CDR3 bases are TGTGCCAGCAGCCAGGTGGGGGCAGCTGGAAACACCATATATTTT.

The chain couples TRBV27 to TRBJ2-7; 9 bases map to TRBD1. After removal of 2 bases from V and 2 bases from J, the junction contained 7 bases not matched to a gene. Germline loops: CDR1 MNHEY, CDR2 SMNVEV (reference sequence). This CDR3 is 16 amino acids long. As DNA, the CDR3 is TGTGCCAGCAGTTTACCCCCTAACAGGGGGCCCTACGAGCAGTACTTC. It codes for CASSLPPNRGPYEQYF.

The chain employs TRBV5-1 and TRBJ2-3, with TRBD2 matching 12 bases. CDR3 size: 17 residues. Germline V gene sequence: CDR1 SGHRS, CDR2 YFSETQ. V shed 4 bases, J shed 0 bases, and the junction held 6 bases outside the gene matches. The CDR3 sequence: CASSPRTSGTSTDTQYF. The CDR3 DNA is TGCGCCAGCAGCCCCAGGACTAGCGGGACGAGCACAGATACGCAGTATTTT.

The CDR3 DNA follows: TGTGCCAGCAGTTCCCGACACCCCACCGGGGAGCTGTTTTTT. Its protein product is CASSSRHPTGELFF. The chain combines TRBV6-6 with TRBJ2-2; D gene unclear. This CDR3 has 14 residues. Germline CDR1 and CDR2: MNHNY and SVGAGI (reference sequence). The V and J ends lost 4 bases and 4 bases respectively, with 10 bases between them.

Details on this clone: This sample also contains other DNA sequences that code for the same CDR3. The rearrangement joins TRBV5-1 to TRBJ2-2; possibly TRBD1 for D (5 bases). The CDR3 contains 14 residues. Germline V gene lookup returns CDR1 SGHRS and CDR2 YFSETQ. The V end was cut by 4 bases, the J end by 4 bases, with 11 bases between. The CDR3 nucleotides are TGCGCCAGCAGCCCTGGCGACAGCACCGGGGAGCTGTTTTTT. It specifies CASSPGDSTGELFF.

As concerns this clone: The sample contains more than one DNA sequence encoding this CDR3. The rearrangement joins TRBV29-1 to TRBJ1-5; D not certain. CDR1 and CDR2 from the germline V gene are SQVTM and ANQGSEA. The CDR3 runs to 13 residues. Trimming left V 3 bases short and J 1 base short, with 7 bases between. The CDR3 region is CSVEEQSNQPQHF. The CDR3 nucleotides are TGCAGCGTTGAGGAACAGAGCAATCAGCCCCAGCATTTT.

The chain joins TRBV5-1 to TRBJ2-5; D perhaps matches TRBD1 (6 bases). Germline V CDR1 and CDR2: SGHRS, YFSETQ. Trimming left V 0 bases short and J 0 bases short, with 9 bases between. This CDR3 spans 15 amino acids. CDR3 loop: CASSLATGHQETQYF. The CDR3 DNA reads TGCGCCAGCAGCTTGGCTACAGGGCACCAAGAGACCCAGTACTTC.

The sample holds one count of this clone. The chain employs TRBV9 and TRBJ2-7; D unresolved. The germline V gene encodes CDR1 SGDLS and CDR2 YYNGEE. V was cut by 0 bases and J by 3 bases, with 10 bases left in between. The CDR3 runs 14 residues. DNA of the CDR3: TGTGCCAGCAGCGTAGGGGTTCGGAACTACGAGCAGTACTTC. Translation gives CASSVGVRNYEQYF.

The gene calls are TRBV2 and TRBJ2-3; D is perhaps TRBD1 (6 bases). V gave up 7 bases and J gave up 0 bases, with 17 bases separating them. CDR3 length: 16 residues. Germline CDR1 and CDR2: SNHLY and FYNNEI. The CDR3 sequence is CASIRGLDSSTDTQYF. The CDR3 DNA is TGTGCCAGCATCAGGGGCCTAGACTCTAGCACAGATACGCAGTATTTT.

The chain has TRBV19 and TRBJ2-3; 10 bases agree with TRBD2. This CDR3 region has 15 residues. Trimming at V came to 4 bases and at J to 6 bases, leaving 7 bases not matched to a gene. Germline loops: CDR1 LNHDA, CDR2 SQIVND (reference sequence). The DNA of the CDR3 is TGTGCCAGTAGTAATAGCGGGAGGTCGGCCGATACGCAGTATTTT. Encoded protein: CASSNSGRSADTQYF.

V is TRBV7-9 and J is TRBJ2-2; the D gene could be TRBD1 or TRBD2 (6 bases each). Trimming left V 3 bases short and J 3 bases short, with 17 bases between. Germline V gives CDR1 SEHNR, CDR2 FQNEAQ (reference sequence). This CDR3 is built from 17 residues. Here the CDR3 reads CASSFIGGGSYTGELFF. For the CDR3, the DNA is TGTGCCAGCAGCTTTATAGGAGGGGGATCGTACACCGGGGAGCTGTTTTTT.